The present T cell receptor (beta chain) was sequenced within a study of T cell repertoires in cytomegalovirus infection. As for the study in general: CMV infection plus the matching HLA type was flagged by public TCR beta signatures. Findings and limits, study-wide: The ex vivo response was dominated by HLA-C-restricted CMV-specific TCR beta clonotypes. The cumulative frequency of public TCR beta families distinguished individuals who carried CMV together with the relevant HLA.

This clonotype occurred many times. Its antigen remains unknown. A single record per CDR3 protein comes from TCRdb applying MiXCR to the reads. The sample holds approximately 290,000 distinct CDR3 sequences, about 25% seen once. V shed 6 bases and J shed 2 bases, with 14 bases lying between them. CDR3 length: 13 residues. The V gene's germline CDR1 is DFQATT and CDR2 SNEGSKA (reference sequence). This chain connects TRBV20-1 to TRBJ2-7, with D maybe TRBD2 (5 bases). The receptor was derived from a human donor in good health (CMV status not recorded). Some clones in this sample may be carry-over from other donors' samples. Sequencing used PBMCs. The CDR3 here is CSAPGRVTYEQYF. Written as DNA, the CDR3 is TGCAGTGCCCCCGGGCGGGTTACCTACGAGCAGTACTTC.